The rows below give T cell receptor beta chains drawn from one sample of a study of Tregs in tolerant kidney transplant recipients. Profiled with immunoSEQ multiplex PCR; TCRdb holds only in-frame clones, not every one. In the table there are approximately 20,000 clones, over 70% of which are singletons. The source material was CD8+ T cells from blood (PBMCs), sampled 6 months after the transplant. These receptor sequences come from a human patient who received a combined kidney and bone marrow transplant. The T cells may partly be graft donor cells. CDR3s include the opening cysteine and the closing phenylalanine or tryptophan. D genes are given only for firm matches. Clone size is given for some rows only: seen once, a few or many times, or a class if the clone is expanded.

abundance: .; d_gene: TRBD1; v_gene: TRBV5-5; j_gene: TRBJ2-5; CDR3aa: CASSLRDRGIQETQYF; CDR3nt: TGTGCCAGCAGCTTGAGAGACAGGGGTATCCAAGAGACCCAGTACTTC
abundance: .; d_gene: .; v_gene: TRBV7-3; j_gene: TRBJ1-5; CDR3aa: CASSLSTGNQPQHF; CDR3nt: TGTGCCAGCAGCTTATCGACAGGAAATCAGCCCCAGCATTTT
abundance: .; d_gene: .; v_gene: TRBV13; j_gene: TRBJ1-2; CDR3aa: CASSPRGELGGYTF; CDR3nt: TGTGCCAGCAGCCCACGGGGGGAGTTAGGAGGCTACACCTTC
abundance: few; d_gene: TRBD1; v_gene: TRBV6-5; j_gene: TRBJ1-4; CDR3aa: CASSYSQGSEKLFF; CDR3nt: TGTGCCAGCAGTTACTCACAGGGGAGTGAAAAACTGTTTTTT
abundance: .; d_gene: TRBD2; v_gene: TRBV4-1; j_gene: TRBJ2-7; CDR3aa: CASSQDLARREYSYEQYF; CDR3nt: TGCGCCAGCAGCCAAGATCTCGCGCGGCGGGAGTACTCCTACGAGCAGTACTTC
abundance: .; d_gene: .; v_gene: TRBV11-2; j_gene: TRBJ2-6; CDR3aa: CASSLLSGANVLTF; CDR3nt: TGTGCCAGCAGCTTACTGTCTGGGGCCAACGTCCTGACTTTC
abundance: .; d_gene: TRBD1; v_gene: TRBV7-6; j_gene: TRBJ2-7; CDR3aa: CASSYRDRGLDEQYF; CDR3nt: TGTGCCAGCAGCTACCGGGACAGGGGGCTCGACGAGCAGTACTTC
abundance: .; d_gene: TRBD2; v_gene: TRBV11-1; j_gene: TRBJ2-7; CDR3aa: CASSLAASGVFGEQYF; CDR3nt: TGTGCCAGCAGCTTAGCGGCTAGCGGGGTTTTTGGCGAGCAGTACTTC
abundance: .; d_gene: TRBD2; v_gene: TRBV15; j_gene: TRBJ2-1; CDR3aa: CATSDGRGYNEQFF; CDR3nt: TGTGCCACCAGCGATGGGCGGGGGTACAATGAGCAGTTCTTC
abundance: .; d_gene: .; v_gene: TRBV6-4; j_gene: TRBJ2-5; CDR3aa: CASRGYRETQYF; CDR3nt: TGTGCCAGCAGGGGCTACCGGGAGACCCAGTACTTC
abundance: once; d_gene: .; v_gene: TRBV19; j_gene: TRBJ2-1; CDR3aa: CASRRTGFYNEQFF; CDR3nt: TGTGCCAGTCGCAGAACAGGTTTCTACAATGAGCAGTTCTTC
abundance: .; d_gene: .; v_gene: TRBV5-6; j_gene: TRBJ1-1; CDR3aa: CASSFGQSPEAFF; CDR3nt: TGTGCCAGCAGCTTTGGACAGAGCCCCGAAGCTTTCTTT
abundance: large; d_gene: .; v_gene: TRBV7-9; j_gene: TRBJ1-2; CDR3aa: CASSLDNQAPHGYTF; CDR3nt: TGTGCCAGCAGCTTAGATAATCAGGCCCCACATGGCTACACCTTC
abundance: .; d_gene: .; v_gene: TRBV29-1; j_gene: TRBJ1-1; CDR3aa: CSLSMGGYTEAFF; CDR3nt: TGCAGCCTTTCGATGGGAGGTTACACTGAAGCTTTCTTT
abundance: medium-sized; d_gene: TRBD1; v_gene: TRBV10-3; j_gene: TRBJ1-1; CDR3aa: CATGQGSFGEAEAFF; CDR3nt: TGTGCCACCGGACAGGGCTCGTTTGGGGAGGCTGAAGCTTTCTTT
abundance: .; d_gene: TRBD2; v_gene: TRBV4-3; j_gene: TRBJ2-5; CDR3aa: CASSQDLSSGPQETQYF; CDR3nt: TGCGCCAGCAGCCAAGATCTGTCTAGCGGACCACAAGAGACCCAGTACTTC
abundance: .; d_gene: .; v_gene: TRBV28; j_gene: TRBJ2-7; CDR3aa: CASSPNRVRYEQYF; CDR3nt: TGTGCCAGCAGTCCTAACAGGGTTAGGTACGAGCAGTACTTC
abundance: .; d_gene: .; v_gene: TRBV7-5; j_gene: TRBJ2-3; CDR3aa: CVSHCLAGGVDTQYF; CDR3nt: TGTGTGTCCCACTGTCTAGCGGGAGGGGTAGATACGCAGTATTTT
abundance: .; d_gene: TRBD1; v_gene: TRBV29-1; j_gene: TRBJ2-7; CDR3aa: CSVEDPGQGAREQYF; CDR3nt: TGCAGCGTTGAAGATCCGGGACAGGGGGCGCGGGAGCAGTACTTC
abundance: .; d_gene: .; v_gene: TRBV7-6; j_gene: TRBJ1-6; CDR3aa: CASSLVPSDGNNSPLHF; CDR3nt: TGTGCCAGCAGCTTAGTTCCCTCGGACGGGAATAATTCACCCCTCCACTTT
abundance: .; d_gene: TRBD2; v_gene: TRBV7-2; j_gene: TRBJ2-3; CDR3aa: CASSFREGPDTQYF; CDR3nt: TGTGCCAGCAGCTTTCGGGAGGGTCCAGATACGCAGTATTTT
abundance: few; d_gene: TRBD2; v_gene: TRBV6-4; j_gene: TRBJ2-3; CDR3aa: CASSDSTSGGRTQYF; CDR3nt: TGTGCCAGCAGTGACTCGACTAGCGGGGGCCGTACGCAGTATTTT
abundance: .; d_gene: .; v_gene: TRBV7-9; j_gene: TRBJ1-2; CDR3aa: CASRTAIANGYTF; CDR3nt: TGTGCCAGCAGGACAGCCATAGCTAATGGCTACACCTTC
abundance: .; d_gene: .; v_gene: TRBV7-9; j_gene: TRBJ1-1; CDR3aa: CASTSITDTEAFF; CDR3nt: TGTGCCAGCACCTCGATCACTGACACTGAAGCTTTCTTT
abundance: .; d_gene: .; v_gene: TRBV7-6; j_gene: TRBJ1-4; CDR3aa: CASSFRINEKLFF; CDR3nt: TGTGCCAGCAGCTTCAGGATTAATGAAAAACTGTTTTTT
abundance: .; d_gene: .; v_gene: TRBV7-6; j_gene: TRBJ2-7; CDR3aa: CASSLSGTPDYEQYF; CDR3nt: TGTGCCAGCAGCCTCTCCGGGACACCGGACTACGAGCAGTACTTC
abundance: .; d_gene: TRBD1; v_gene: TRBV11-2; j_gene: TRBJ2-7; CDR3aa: CASSFGRGRAHEQYF; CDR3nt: TGTGCCAGCAGCTTCGGCAGGGGGCGCGCCCACGAGCAGTACTTC
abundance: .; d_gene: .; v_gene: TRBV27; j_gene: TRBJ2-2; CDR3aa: CASSLSGSGHRELFF; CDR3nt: TGTGCCAGCAGTTTATCGGGAAGCGGGCACAGGGAGCTGTTTTTT
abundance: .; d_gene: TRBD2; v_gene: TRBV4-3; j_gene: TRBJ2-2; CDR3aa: CASSRSTSGDLTGELFF; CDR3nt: TGCGCCAGCAGCCGCTCGACTAGCGGGGATCTCACCGGGGAGCTGTTTTTT
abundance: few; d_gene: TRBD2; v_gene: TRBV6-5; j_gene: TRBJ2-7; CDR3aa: CASSVGLAYEQYF; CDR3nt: TGTGCCAGCAGTGTGGGACTAGCCTACGAGCAGTACTTC
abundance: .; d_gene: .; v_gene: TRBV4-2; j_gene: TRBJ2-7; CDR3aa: CASSQEDTSYEQYF; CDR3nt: TGTGCCAGCAGCCAAGAAGACACCTCCTACGAGCAGTACTTC
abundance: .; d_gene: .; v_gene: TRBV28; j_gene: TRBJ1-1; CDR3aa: CASSPNLVPRNTEAFF; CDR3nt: TGTGCCAGCAGTCCAAACCTGGTGCCGAGGAACACTGAAGCTTTCTTT
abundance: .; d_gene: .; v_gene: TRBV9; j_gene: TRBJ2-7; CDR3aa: CASSVGGETYEQYF; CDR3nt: TGTGCCAGCAGCGTAGGGGGGGAGACCTACGAGCAGTACTTC
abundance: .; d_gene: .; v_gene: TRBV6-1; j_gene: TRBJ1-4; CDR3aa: CASSQYPATNEKLFF; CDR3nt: TGTGCCAGCAGTCAGTACCCAGCAACTAATGAAAAACTGTTTTTT
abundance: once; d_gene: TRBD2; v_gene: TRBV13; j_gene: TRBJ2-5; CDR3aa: CASSSSGREGIQETQYF; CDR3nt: TGTGCCAGCAGCTCCTCGGGGCGGGAGGGCATCCAAGAGACCCAGTACTTC
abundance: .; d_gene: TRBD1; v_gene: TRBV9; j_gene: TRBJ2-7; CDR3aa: CASSEGTGHSEQYF; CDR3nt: TGTGCCAGCAGCGAAGGGACAGGGCATTCCGAGCAGTACTTC
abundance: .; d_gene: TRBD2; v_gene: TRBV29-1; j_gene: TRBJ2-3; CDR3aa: CLAWLAGGTDTQYF; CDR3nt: TGTCTAGCGTGGTTAGCGGGGGGCACAGATACGCAGTATTTT
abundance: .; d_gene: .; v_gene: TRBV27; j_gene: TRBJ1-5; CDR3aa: CASSLNFNQPQHF; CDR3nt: TGTGCCAGCAGCCTTAACTTCAATCAGCCCCAGCATTTT
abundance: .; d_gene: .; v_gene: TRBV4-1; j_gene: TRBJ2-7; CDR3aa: CASSPGSGAGYEQYF; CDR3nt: TGCGCCAGCAGCCCGGGATCAGGGGCGGGTTACGAGCAGTACTTC
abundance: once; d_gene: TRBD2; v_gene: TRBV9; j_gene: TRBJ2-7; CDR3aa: CASSAGTSGSYEQYF; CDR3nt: TGTGCCAGCAGCGCCGGGACTAGCGGATCCTACGAGCAGTACTTC
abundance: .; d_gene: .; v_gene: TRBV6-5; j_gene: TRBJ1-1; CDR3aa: CASSYTEGGTEAFF; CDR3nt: TGTGCCAGCAGTTACACAGAAGGGGGCACTGAAGCTTTCTTT
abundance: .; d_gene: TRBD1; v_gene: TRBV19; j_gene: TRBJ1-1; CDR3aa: CASSSGQGNTEAFF; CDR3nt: TGTGCCAGTAGTTCGGGACAGGGCAACACTGAAGCTTTCTTT
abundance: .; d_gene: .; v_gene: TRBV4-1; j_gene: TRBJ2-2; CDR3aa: CASSQLVTGELFF; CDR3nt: TGCGCCAGCAGCCAACTAGTGACCGGGGAGCTGTTTTTT
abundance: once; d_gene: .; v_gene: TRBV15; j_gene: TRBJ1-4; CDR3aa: CATSRVRGRTNEKLFF; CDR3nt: TGTGCCACCAGCAGAGTTCGGGGTCGCACTAATGAAAAACTGTTTTTT
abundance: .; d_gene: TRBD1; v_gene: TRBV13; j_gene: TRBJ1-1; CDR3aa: CASSLGQGLGTRTEAFF; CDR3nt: TGTGCCAGCAGCCTCGGACAGGGGTTGGGAACAAGGACTGAAGCTTTCTTT